A selection of T cell receptor beta chains follows, all from one sample in a study of CXCR3-negative and CXCR3-positive naive CD8 T cells. TCRdb processed the 5' RACE reads again and assigns one entry to each CDR3 protein, with no DNA. This listing includes 100,000 to 150,000 distinct CDR3 sequences. The specimen sequenced was naive CXCR3- CD8+ T cells from blood. The receptors shown here come from a human donor in good health. Some clones in this sample may be carry-over from other donors' samples. The CDR3 runs from the conserved cysteine through the conserved F or W. Each record gives: V gene, J gene, CDR3 protein.

v_gene: TRBV4-1; j_gene: TRBJ2-1; CDR3aa: CASSQGAGEEPRQFF
v_gene: TRBV7-8; j_gene: TRBJ2-1; CDR3aa: CASSYPGVTGYNEQFF
v_gene: TRBV13; j_gene: TRBJ2-7; CDR3aa: CASNLRGNSYEQYF
v_gene: TRBV28; j_gene: TRBJ2-7; CDR3aa: CASSSGRGYEYEQYF
v_gene: TRBV7-3; j_gene: TRBJ2-1; CDR3aa: CASSPGLAGGPSWNEQFF
v_gene: TRBV27; j_gene: TRBJ2-2; CDR3aa: CASSHNSGGQGTGELFF
v_gene: TRBV7-9; j_gene: TRBJ2-3; CDR3aa: CASRPGPGQALADTQYF
v_gene: TRBV5-5; j_gene: TRBJ2-5; CDR3aa: CASSLGSGLGGQETQYF
v_gene: TRBV10-3; j_gene: TRBJ2-5; CDR3aa: CAISESWTSNKVEETQYF
v_gene: TRBV7-9; j_gene: TRBJ2-7; CDR3aa: CASSTGALPIYEQYF